The 22 T cell receptor beta chains given below trace back to one sample, sequenced in a study of CD8 T cells in ankylosing spondylitis. TCRdb re-called the 5' RACE reads through MiXCR, storing one row per CDR3 protein. The sample has 150,000 to 200,000 distinct CDR3 sequences; 18% are singletons. Sequenced: blood, either unsorted or a sorted T cell fraction (not recorded which). These receptors were collected from a male donor aged 5 to 30 with ankylosing spondylitis or in good health (not recorded which).

This clonotype has a count of ten or more. The chain uses TRBV20-1 and TRBJ1-2; 12 bases fit TRBD1. This CDR3 contains 15 residues. The germline gives CDR1 DFQATT, CDR2 SNEGSKA (reference sequence). The ends lost 3 bases at V and 8 bases at J; junction bases unmatched: 10. The CDR3 is CSASRPGTGGRGYTF. The CDR3 region has the DNA TGCAGTGCTAGCCGCCCCGGGACAGGGGGCCGGGGCTACACCTTC.

At least ten counts were recorded for this clonotype. The chain employs TRBV6-1 and TRBJ2-7; weak D call: TRBD2 (7 bases). CDR3 length: 16 amino acids. Looked up from germline, CDR1 is MNHNS and CDR2 is SASEGT. Deletions cut 7 bases from V and 2 bases from J, with 21 bases between. The CDR3 sequence: CASTDRSGTPPYEQYV. The CDR3 coding sequence is TGTGCCAGCACCGATAGGAGCGGGACACCTCCCTACGAGCAGTACGTC.

This clonotype was detected many times. In DNA form, the CDR3 reads TGTGCCAGCAGTTTGGGCAGGCTAAACATTCAGTACTTC. Translation: CASSLGRLNIQYF. This chain connects TRBV28 to TRBJ2-4; D not resolved. The CDR3 is made up of 13 amino acids. V lost 3 bases to trimming and J lost 6 bases, with 9 bases between them. From germline, CDR1 is MDHEN and CDR2 SYDVKM.

A few counts support this clonotype. This chain links TRBV6-1 with TRBJ2-7, with 8 bases lining up with TRBD1. The CDR3 has 14 amino acids. With 6 bases clipped from V and 4 bases from J, the junction kept 8 bases outside the gene matches. CDR1 MNHNS and CDR2 SASEGT come from the germline V gene. This CDR3 is CASRGPDRVYEQYV. CDR3 in DNA: TGTGCCAGCAGAGGACCGGACAGGGTGTACGAGCAGTACGTC.

The rearrangement links TRBV29-1 to TRBJ2-7; D not resolved. The V end was cut by 6 bases, the J end by 1 base, with 10 bases between. This CDR3 has 12 amino acids. Germline V gene sequence: CDR1 SQVTM, CDR2 ANQGSEA. The CDR3 loop is CSVRVRSYEQYF. CDR3 bases: TGCAGCGTGCGAGTCCGTTCCTACGAGCAGTACTTC.

This clonotype was detected many times. This chain links TRBV6-5 with TRBJ2-1; perhaps TRBD1 as D (6 bases). Germline CDR1 is MNHEY and CDR2 is SVGAGI. Trimming shortened V by 5 bases and J by 0 bases, and 11 bases separated the two germline ends. This CDR3 comprises 15 residues. The CDR3 nucleotides read TGTGCCAGCAGTCCAGGGGTAAGCTCCTACAATGAGCAGTTCTTC. It is translated as CASSPGVSSYNEQFF.

This chain links TRBV29-1 with TRBJ1-2, with a tentative D call TRBD1 (5 bases). The CDR3 is made up of 12 amino acids. The V end was cut by 6 bases, the J end by 0 bases, with 8 bases between. Germline V gene data show CDR1 as SQVTM and CDR2 as ANQGSEA. This CDR3 reads CSVETANYGYTF. DNA of the CDR3: TGCAGCGTCGAGACAGCTAACTATGGCTACACCTTC.

The chain joins TRBV20-1 to TRBJ2-1; 8 bases are shared with TRBD2. CDR3 size: 11 residues. J gave up 14 bases and V 5 bases, and 8 bases lay outside the gene matches. CDR1 and CDR2 (germline): DFQATT, SNEGSKA (reference sequence). CDR3 nucleotide sequence: TGCAGTGCTGGAACCGGGACTAGTAAGTTCTTC. Translation gives CSAGTGTSKFF.

This clonotype has at least ten counts. The V gene is TRBV5-1, the J gene TRBJ2-7, with TRBD1 identical over 11 bases. The CDR3 has 16 amino acids. Trimming cost V 2 bases and J 4 bases; bases outside gene matches: 8. CDR1 and CDR2 (germline): SGHRS, YFSETQ. The CDR3 region has the DNA TGCGCCAGCAGCTTACCTATCGGGACAGGGGGTTACGAGCAGTACGTC. Protein sequence: CASSLPIGTGGYEQYV.

CDR3 DNA sequence: TGTGCCAGCAGCGTCAGGGACGCCGGGGAGCTGTTTTTT. Its translation is CASSVRDAGELFF. The chain carries TRBV9 and TRBJ2-2, with D perhaps being TRBD1 or TRBD2 (5 bases each). This CDR3 spans 13 amino acids. Looked up from germline, CDR1 is SGDLS and CDR2 is YYNGEE. Trimming removed 2 bases at V and 6 bases at J, with 8 bases between. The whole variable domain, remainder taken from reference TRBV9 and TRBJ2-2, is DSGVTQTPKHLITATGQRVTLRCSPRSGDLSVYWYQQSLDQGLQFLIQYYNGEERAKGNILERFSAQQFPDLHSELNLSSLELGDSALYFCASSVRDAGELFFGEGSRLTVL.

This clonotype was observed at least ten times. The J gene is TRBJ1-2, the V gene TRBV3-1; D is uncertain. This CDR3 region has 13 residues. Looked up from germline, CDR1 is LGHDT and CDR2 is YNNKEL (reference sequence). V dropped 0 bases and J dropped 2 bases, with 4 bases sitting between them. This CDR3 reads CASSQERNYGYTF. For the CDR3, the DNA is TGTGCCAGCAGCCAAGAACGAAACTATGGCTACACCTTC. Full variable domain (missing parts from reference TRBV3-1 and TRBJ1-2): DTAVSQTPKYLVTQMGNDKSIKCEQNLGHDTMYWYKQDSKKFLKIMFSYNNKELIINETVPNRFSPKSPDKAHLNLHINSLELGDSAVYFCASSQERNYGYTFGSGTRLTVV.

The sample holds one count of this clonotype. The chain is built from TRBV11-3 and TRBJ2-1; D remains unclear. The CDR3 is made up of 15 amino acids. V was pared by 1 base and J by 1 base, with 8 bases between. Germline V CDR1 and CDR2: SGHNT, YENEEA. The CDR3 protein is CASSLVTESYNEQFF. Written as DNA, the CDR3 is TGTGCCAGCAGCTTAGTAACGGAGTCCTACAATGAGCAGTTCTTC.

This clonotype was picked up many times. V and J are TRBV27 and TRBJ2-2; a possible D gene is TRBD1 (6 bases). Germline assignment: CDR1 MNHEY and CDR2 SMNVEV (reference sequence). V lost 6 bases and J lost 6, with 20 bases in between. The CDR3 is made up of 16 amino acids. CDR3 residues: CASRLNIQGNAGELFF. CDR3 coding DNA: TGTGCCAGCAGGCTCAATATACAGGGCAACGCCGGGGAGCTGTTTTTT.

This clonotype occurred many times. The rearrangement joins TRBV29-1 to TRBJ2-5; TRBD1 or TRBD2 may be the D gene (6 bases each). The CDR3 totals 14 residues. In germline, CDR1 is SQVTM, CDR2 ANQGSEA. V gave up 7 bases and J gave up 2 bases, with 17 bases separating them. The CDR3 bases are TGCAGCGGGGGCACCGGGGGCCCTCAAGAGACCCAGTACTTC. Its protein is CSGGTGGPQETQYF.

This clonotype was observed many times. The CDR3 DNA reads as TGTGCCAGCAGCCCCACACGGGGCGGGAATACCTACGAGCAGTACTTC. Translation gives CASSPTRGGNTYEQYF. The genes are TRBV27 and TRBJ2-7; a weak D match, TRBD2 (6 bases). The CDR3 loop spans 16 amino acids. V was trimmed by 6 bases and J by 2 bases, leaving 20 bases between them. The germline V gene encodes CDR1 MNHEY and CDR2 SMNVEV (reference sequence).

Only a few counts were recorded for this clonotype. With a much larger clone just one base away, this may be a read error. The chain combines TRBV12-3 or TRBV12-4 with TRBJ1-1; unclear D gene. There are 12 residues in the CDR3. Trimming stripped 3 bases from V and 6 bases from J, with 8 bases between. Here the CDR3 reads CASSFAGPEAFF. In DNA, the CDR3 is TGTGCCAGCAGTTTTGCTGGCCCTGAAGCTTTCTTT.

The table lists this clonotype with many counts. The chain joins TRBV15 to TRBJ1-5, with D unresolved. Trimming took 1 base from V and 8 from J, leaving 12 bases between them. CDR3 length: 14 amino acids. CDR1 and CDR2 (germline): LNHNV, YYDKDF (reference sequence). CDR3 coding DNA: TGTGCCACCAGCAGAGGCTTAAGTGATAAGCCCCAGCATTTT. Its protein product is CATSRGLSDKPQHF.

The table lists this clonotype with many counts. The gene calls are TRBV7-9 and TRBJ2-2, with 8 bases lining up with TRBD1. Trimming removed 6 bases from V and 4 bases from J; junction bases left unmatched: 7. Germline-derived CDR1 and CDR2 are SEHNR and FQNEAQ (reference sequence). CDR3 length: 15 amino acids. Here the CDR3 reads CASSLRGLITGELFF. In DNA form, the CDR3 reads TGTGCCAGCAGTCTCAGGGGGCTCATCACCGGGGAGCTGTTTTTT.

This clonotype has at least ten counts. A junction boundary mismatches the germline segment, possibly from a read error. J is TRBJ2-2 and V is TRBV20-1; D might be TRBD1 (5 bases). In germline, CDR1 is DFQATT, CDR2 SNEGSKA (reference sequence). The CDR3 totals 13 residues. CDR3 in DNA: TGCAGTGCTAGAGGGGGCGACACGGGGGAGCTGTTTTTT. Translation gives CSARGGDTGELFF.

There are many counts of this clonotype. The J gene is TRBJ2-3, the V gene TRBV4-1; D call uncertain. The V and J ends lost 2 bases and 1 base respectively, with 19 bases between them. The length of the CDR3 is 18 residues. Germline V gene lookup returns CDR1 MGHRA and CDR2 YSYEKL. DNA of the CDR3: TGCGCCAGCAGCCAACTCCGAGGCGGAGACGCTCGCACAGATACGCAGTATTTT. It yields the protein CASSQLRGGDARTDTQYF.

This clonotype has at least ten counts. V gene TRBV15 combines with J gene TRBJ1-2; TRBD1 matches at 9 bases. This CDR3 has 16 amino acids. CDR1 LNHNV and CDR2 YYDKDF come from the germline V gene (reference sequence). V shed 5 bases, J shed 7 bases, and the junction held 14 bases outside the gene matches. In DNA form, the CDR3 reads TGTGCCACCAGCTTCCAGACAGGGGGTTCTCCTGTTGGCTACACCTTC. Protein sequence: CATSFQTGGSPVGYTF.

Ten or more counts support this clonotype. The genes are TRBV7-8 and TRBJ2-7; D gene uncertain. V lost 5 bases and J 2 bases, leaving 16 bases between the germline ends. CDR1 and CDR2 (germline): SGHVS, FQNEAQ. This CDR3 has 15 amino acids. CDR3 loop: CASSPRLVGPYEQYF. CDR3 bases: TGTGCCAGCAGCCCCCGCTTGGTAGGTCCCTACGAGCAGTACTTC.